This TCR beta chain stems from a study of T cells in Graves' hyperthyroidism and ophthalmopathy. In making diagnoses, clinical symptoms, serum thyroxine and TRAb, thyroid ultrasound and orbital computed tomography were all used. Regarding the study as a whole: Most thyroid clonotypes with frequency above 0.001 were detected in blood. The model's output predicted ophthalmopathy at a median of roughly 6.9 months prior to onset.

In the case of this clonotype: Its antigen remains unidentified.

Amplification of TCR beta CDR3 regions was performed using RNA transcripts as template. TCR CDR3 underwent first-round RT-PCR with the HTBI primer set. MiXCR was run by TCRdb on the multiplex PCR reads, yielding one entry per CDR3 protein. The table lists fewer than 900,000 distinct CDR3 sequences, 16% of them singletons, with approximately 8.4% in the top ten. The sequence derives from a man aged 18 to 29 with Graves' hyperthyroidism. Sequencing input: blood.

The CDR3 DNA reads as TGCAGTGCTTTACACACTAGCGGGAGGTCAAATGTCATCCCAGATACGCAGTATTTT. Protein: CSALHTSGRSNVIPDTQYF. This chain joins TRBV20-1 and TRBJ2-3; 12 bases fit TRBD2. Germline CDR1 reads DFQATT; CDR2 reads SNEGSKA (reference sequence). The length of the CDR3 is 19 residues. After removal of 5 bases from V and 4 bases from J, the junction contained 19 bases not matched to a gene.